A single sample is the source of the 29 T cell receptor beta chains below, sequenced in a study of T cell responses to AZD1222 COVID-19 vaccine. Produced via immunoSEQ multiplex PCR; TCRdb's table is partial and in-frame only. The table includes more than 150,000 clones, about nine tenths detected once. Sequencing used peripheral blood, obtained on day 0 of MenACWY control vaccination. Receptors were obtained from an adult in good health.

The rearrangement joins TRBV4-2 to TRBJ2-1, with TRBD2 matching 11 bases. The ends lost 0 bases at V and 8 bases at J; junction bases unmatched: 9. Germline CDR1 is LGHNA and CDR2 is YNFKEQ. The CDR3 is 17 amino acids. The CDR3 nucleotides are TGTGCCAGCAGCCAAGACAGACTAGCGGGGCGGCCCGATGAGCAGTTCTTC. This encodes CASSQDRLAGRPDEQFF.

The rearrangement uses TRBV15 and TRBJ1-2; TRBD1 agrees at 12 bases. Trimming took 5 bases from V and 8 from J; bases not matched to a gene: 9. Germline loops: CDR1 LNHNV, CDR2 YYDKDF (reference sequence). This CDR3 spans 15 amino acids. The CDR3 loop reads CATSLSGQGALGYTF. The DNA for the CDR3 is TGTGCCACCAGCCTGTCGGGACAGGGGGCGCTGGGCTACACCTTC.

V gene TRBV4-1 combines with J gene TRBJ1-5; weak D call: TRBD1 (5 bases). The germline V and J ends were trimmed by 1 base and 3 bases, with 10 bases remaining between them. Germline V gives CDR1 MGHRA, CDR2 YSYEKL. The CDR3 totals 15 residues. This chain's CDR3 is CASSQAGADNQPQHF. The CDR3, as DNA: TGCGCCAGCAGCCAAGCCGGGGCCGACAATCAGCCCCAGCATTTT.

The CDR3: CASSTGNGYTF. The CDR3 nucleotides read TGTGCCAGCAGCACAGGGAATGGCTACACCTTC. The chain joins TRBV6-5 to TRBJ1-2; weak D call: TRBD1 (6 bases). CDR3 length equals 11 residues. Trimming took off 6 bases at V and 6 bases at J, with 8 bases between the two ends. The V gene's germline CDR1 is MNHEY and CDR2 SVGAGI.

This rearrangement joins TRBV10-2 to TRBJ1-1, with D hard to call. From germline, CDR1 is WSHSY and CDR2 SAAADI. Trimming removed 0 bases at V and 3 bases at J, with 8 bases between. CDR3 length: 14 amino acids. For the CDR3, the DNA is TGCGCCAGCAGTGAGTCTGTGTCCTACACTGAAGCTTTCTTT. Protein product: CASSESVSYTEAFF.

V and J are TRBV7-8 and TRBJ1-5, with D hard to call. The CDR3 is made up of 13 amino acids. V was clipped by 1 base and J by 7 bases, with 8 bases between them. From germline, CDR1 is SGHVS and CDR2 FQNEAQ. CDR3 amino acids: CASSLDPQQPQHF. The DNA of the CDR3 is TGTGCCAGCAGCTTAGACCCACAACAGCCCCAGCATTTT.

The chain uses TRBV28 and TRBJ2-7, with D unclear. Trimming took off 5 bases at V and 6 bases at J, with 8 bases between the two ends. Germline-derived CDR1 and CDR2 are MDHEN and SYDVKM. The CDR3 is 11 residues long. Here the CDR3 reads CASSLRREQYF. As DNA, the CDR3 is TGTGCCAGCAGTCTTCGCCGCGAGCAGTACTTC.

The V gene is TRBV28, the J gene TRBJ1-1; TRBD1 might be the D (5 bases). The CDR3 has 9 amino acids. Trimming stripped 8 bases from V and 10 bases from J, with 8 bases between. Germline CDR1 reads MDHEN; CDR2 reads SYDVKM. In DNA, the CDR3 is TGTGCCAGCGGCCAGGGAGCTTTCTTT. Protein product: CASGQGAFF.

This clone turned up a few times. This CDR3 is CASGTLAKNIQYF. CDR3 coding DNA: TGTGCCAGCGGGACTCTAGCCAAAAACATTCAGTACTTC. The genes are TRBV21-1 and TRBJ2-4; the listed D gene, TRBD2, was not tested against the DNA. TRBV21-1 is a listed pseudogene. The CDR3 length is 13 residues.

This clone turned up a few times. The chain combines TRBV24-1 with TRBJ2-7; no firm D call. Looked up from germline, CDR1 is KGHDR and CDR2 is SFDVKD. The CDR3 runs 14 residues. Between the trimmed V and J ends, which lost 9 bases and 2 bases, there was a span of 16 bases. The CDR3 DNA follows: TGTGCCACCCCCAGCAAGAAAGGAACCTACGAGCAGTACTTC. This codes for CATPSKKGTYEQYF.

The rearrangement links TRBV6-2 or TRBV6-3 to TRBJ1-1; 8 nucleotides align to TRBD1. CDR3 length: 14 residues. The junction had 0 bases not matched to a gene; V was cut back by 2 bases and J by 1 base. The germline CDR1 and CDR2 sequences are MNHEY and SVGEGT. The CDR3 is CASSYGQGNTEAFF. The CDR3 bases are TGTGCCAGCAGTTACGGACAGGGGAACACTGAAGCTTTCTTT.

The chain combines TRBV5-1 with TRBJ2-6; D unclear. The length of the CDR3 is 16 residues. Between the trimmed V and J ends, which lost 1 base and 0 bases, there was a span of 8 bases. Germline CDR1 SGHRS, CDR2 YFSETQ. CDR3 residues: CASSLRAPSGANVLTF. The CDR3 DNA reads TGCGCCAGCAGCTTGCGGGCCCCCTCTGGGGCCAACGTCCTGACTTTC.

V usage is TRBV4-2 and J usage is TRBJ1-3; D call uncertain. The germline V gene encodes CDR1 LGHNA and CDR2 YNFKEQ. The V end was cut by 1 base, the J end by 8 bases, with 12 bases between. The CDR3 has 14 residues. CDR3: CASSQGTREDTIYF. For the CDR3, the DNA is TGTGCCAGCAGCCAAGGTACAAGGGAGGACACCATATATTTT.

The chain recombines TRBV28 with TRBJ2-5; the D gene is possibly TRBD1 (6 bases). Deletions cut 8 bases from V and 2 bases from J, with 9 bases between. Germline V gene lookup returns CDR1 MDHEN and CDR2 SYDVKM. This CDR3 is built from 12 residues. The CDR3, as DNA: TGTGCCAGCGATCAGGGGCAAGAGACCCAGTACTTC. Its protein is CASDQGQETQYF.

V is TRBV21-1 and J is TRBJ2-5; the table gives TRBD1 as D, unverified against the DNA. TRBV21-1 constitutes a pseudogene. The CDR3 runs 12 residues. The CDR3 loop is CASSSQGETQYF. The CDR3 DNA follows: TGTGCCAGCAGCTCCCAGGGGGAGACCCAGTACTTC.

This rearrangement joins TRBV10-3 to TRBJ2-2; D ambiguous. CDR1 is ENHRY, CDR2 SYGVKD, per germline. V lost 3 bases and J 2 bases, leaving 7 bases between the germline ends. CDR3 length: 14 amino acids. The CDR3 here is CAISEQRNTGELFF. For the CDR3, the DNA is TGTGCCATCAGTGAACAGAGAAACACCGGGGAGCTGTTTTTT.

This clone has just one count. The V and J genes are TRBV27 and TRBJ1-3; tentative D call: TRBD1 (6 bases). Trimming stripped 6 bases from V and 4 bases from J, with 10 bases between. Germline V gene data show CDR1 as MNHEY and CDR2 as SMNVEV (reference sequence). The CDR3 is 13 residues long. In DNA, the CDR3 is TGTGCCAGCAGAGTGACAGGAGGAAACACCATATATTTT. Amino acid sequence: CASRVTGGNTIYF.

CDR3: CASSPPKDRGDTQYF. CDR3 DNA: TGTGCCAGCAGCCCCCCCAAGGACAGGGGAGATACGCAGTATTTT. The chain links TRBV25-1 to TRBJ2-3; TRBD1 matches at 9 bases. This CDR3 contains 15 residues. With V trimmed by 6 bases and J by 5 bases, 9 bases remained unmatched. Germline V gene sequence: CDR1 MGHDK, CDR2 SYGVNS.

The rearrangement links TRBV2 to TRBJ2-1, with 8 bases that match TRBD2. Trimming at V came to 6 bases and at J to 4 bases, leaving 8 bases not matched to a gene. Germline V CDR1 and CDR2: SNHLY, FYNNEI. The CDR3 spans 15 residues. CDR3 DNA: TGTGCCAGCAGCGCCCTAGCGGGCCTTTACAATGAGCAGTTCTTC. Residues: CASSALAGLYNEQFF.

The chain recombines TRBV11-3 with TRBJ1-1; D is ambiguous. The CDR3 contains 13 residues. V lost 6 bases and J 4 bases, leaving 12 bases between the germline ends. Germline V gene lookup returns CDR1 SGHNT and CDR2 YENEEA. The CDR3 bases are TGTGCCAGCAGTCTCGACTCCTCCACTGAAGCTTTCTTT. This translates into CASSLDSSTEAFF.

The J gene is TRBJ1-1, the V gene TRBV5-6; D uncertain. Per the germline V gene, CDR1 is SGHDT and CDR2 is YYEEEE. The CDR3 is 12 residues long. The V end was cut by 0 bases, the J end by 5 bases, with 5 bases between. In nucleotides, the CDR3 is TGTGCCAGCAGCTTGGTAGGGACTGAAGCTTTCTTT. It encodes CASSLVGTEAFF.

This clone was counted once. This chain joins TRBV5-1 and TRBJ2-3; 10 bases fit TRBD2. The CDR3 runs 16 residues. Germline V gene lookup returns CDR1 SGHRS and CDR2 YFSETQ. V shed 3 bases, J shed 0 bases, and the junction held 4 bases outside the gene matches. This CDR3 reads CASSSLAGVSTDTQYF. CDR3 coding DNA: TGCGCCAGCAGCTCTCTAGCGGGAGTTAGCACAGATACGCAGTATTTT.

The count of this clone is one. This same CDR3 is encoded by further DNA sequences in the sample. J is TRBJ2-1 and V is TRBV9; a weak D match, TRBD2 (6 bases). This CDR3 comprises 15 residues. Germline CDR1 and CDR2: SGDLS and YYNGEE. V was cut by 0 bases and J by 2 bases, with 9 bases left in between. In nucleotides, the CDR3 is TGTGCCAGCAGCGTAGGCGGAGGGGCCTACAATGAGCAGTTCTTC. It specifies CASSVGGGAYNEQFF.

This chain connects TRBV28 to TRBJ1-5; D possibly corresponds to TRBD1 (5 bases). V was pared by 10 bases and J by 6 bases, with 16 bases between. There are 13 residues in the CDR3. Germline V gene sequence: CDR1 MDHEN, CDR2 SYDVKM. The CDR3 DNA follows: TGTGCCACCCTCGGAACAGGCCTTCAGCCCCAGCATTTT. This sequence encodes CATLGTGLQPQHF.

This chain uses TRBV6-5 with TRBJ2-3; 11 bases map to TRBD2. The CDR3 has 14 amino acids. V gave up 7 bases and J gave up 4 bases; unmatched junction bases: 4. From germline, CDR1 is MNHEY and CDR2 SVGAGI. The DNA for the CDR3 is TGTGCCAGCACCCTAGCGGGAGGAGCAGATACGCAGTATTTT. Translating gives CASTLAGGADTQYF.

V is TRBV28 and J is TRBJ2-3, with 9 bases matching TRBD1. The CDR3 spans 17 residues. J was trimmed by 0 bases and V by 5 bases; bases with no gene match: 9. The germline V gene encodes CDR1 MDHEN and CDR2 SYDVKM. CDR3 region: CASSNLGDRGSTDTQYF. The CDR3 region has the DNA TGTGCCAGCAGTAATCTTGGCGACAGGGGGAGCACAGATACGCAGTATTTT.

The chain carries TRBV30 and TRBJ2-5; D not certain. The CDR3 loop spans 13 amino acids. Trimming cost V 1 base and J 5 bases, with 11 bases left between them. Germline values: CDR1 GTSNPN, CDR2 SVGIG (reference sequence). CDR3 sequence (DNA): TGTGCCTGGAGTGACCGGCTCGGGGAGACCCAGTACTTC. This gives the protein CAWSDRLGETQYF.

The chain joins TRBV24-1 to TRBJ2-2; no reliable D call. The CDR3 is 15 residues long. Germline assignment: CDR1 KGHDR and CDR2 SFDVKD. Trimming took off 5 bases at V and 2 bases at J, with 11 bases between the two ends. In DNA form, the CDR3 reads TGTGCCACCAGTGCCCGGACCAGCAACACCGGGGAGCTGTTTTTT. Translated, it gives CATSARTSNTGELFF.

The CDR3 here is CASSLRGNGRSYNEQFF. CDR3 DNA: TGTGCCAGCAGCTTAAGGGGAAACGGGAGATCCTACAATGAGCAGTTCTTC. The chain employs TRBV7-6 and TRBJ2-1; TRBD2 is a possible D gene (6 bases). Trimming pared 2 bases from V and 1 base from J, leaving 15 bases between. Per germline, CDR1 SGHVS and CDR2 FNYEAQ. The CDR3 has 17 residues. The full variable domain, rest sourced from reference TRBV7-6 and TRBJ2-1, is GAGVSQSPRYKVTKRGQDVALRCDPISGHVSLYWYRQALGQGPEFLTYFNYEAQQDKSGLPNDRFSAERPEGSISTLTIQRTEQRDSAMYRCASSLRGNGRSYNEQFFGPGTRLTVL.